The 13 T cell receptor beta chains given below trace back to one sample, sequenced in a study of CD8 T cells in Susac syndrome. The RNA input was 0.5 to 1 ug, and it was reverse transcribed with random hexamers. TCRdb itself ran the immunoSEQ multiplex PCR reads through MiXCR, one entry per CDR3 protein. There are over 350,000 distinct CDR3 sequences in the sample; more than 80% occur only once, and approximately 0.12% lies in the top ten. Sequencing was performed on CD8+ T cells from PBMCs. Receptors originate from a human donor with multiple sclerosis.

The table lists this clonotype with a few counts. This chain uses TRBV6-5 with TRBJ1-2; no reliable D call. This CDR3 region has 14 residues. V was clipped by 0 bases and J by 8 bases, with 13 bases between them. CDR1 and CDR2 (germline): MNHEY, SVGAGI. The CDR3 DNA is TGTGCCAGCAGTTACTCGGGTAGAGGGAACGGCTACACCTTC. As protein: CASSYSGRGNGYTF.

The chain has TRBV4-1 and TRBJ2-7; 9 bases align to TRBD1. Per germline, CDR1 MGHRA and CDR2 YSYEKL. CDR3 size: 16 residues. V was pared by 3 bases and J by 4 bases, with 10 bases of the junction left unmatched. The CDR3 nucleotides read TGCGCCAGCAGCCATTCACAGGGACAGGGTCAGTACGAGCAGTACTTC. Residues: CASSHSQGQGQYEQYF.

The chain employs TRBV20-1 and TRBJ1-2; D gene uncertain. V shed 5 bases and J shed 3 bases, with 13 bases lying between them. The CDR3 is 13 amino acids. Germline V CDR1 and CDR2: DFQATT, SNEGSKA (reference sequence). This chain's CDR3 is CSAAIDGYYGYTF. As DNA, the CDR3 is TGCAGTGCTGCGATAGACGGTTACTATGGCTACACCTTC.

V gene TRBV7-3 combines with J gene TRBJ2-1; 16 nucleotides align to TRBD2. CDR1 and CDR2 from the germline V gene are SGHTA and FQGTGA. J was trimmed by 0 bases and V by 4 bases; bases with no gene match: 9. CDR3 length: 20 residues. CDR3 nucleotides: TGTGCCAGCAGCTCCCCCGGGACTAGCGGGAGGGCCACCTCCTACAATGAGCAGTTCTTC. It codes for CASSSPGTSGRATSYNEQFF.

The chain employs TRBV27 and TRBJ2-1; TRBD1 might be the D (5 bases). CDR1 and CDR2 (germline): MNHEY, SMNVEV (reference sequence). This CDR3 region has 14 residues. Trimming left V 2 bases short and J 4 bases short, with 9 bases between. The CDR3 protein is CASSLQQEYNEQFF. Here the CDR3 DNA reads TGTGCCAGCAGTTTACAACAGGAGTACAATGAGCAGTTCTTC.

The chain couples TRBV7-6 to TRBJ2-1; D is uncertain. Germline V gives CDR1 SGHVS, CDR2 FNYEAQ. This CDR3 is 16 amino acids long. The V end was cut by 7 bases, the J end by 5 bases, with 21 bases between. CDR3 DNA sequence: TGTGCCAGCACCGTAAGCTCCCCCGCGCCCCACAATGAGCAGTTCTTC. Its protein is CASTVSSPAPHNEQFF.

The chain links TRBV2 to TRBJ1-1; perhaps TRBD1 as D (5 bases). Trimming took off 10 bases at V and 6 bases at J, with 12 bases between the two ends. The germline V gene encodes CDR1 SNHLY and CDR2 FYNNEI. The CDR3 has 11 amino acids. DNA for the CDR3: TGTGCCATCCAGGGTGTGGCTGAAGCTTTCTTT. This translates into CAIQGVAEAFF.

The chain joins TRBV5-1 to TRBJ1-1; 9 nucleotides match TRBD1. Trimming cost V 4 bases and J 0 bases; bases outside gene matches: 10. Per the germline V gene, CDR1 is SGHRS and CDR2 is YFSETQ. CDR3 length: 17 residues. The CDR3 protein is CASSRGQGLTLNTEAFF. The DNA of the CDR3 is TGCGCCAGCAGCCGAGGACAGGGGCTGACTTTGAACACTGAAGCTTTCTTT.

The V call is TRBV7-9, the J call TRBJ2-1, with 7 positions matching TRBD1. Germline CDR1 and CDR2: SEHNR and FQNEAQ (reference sequence). The CDR3 is 12 residues long. The V gene end was trimmed by 2 bases and the J gene end by 15 bases; junction bases not matched to a gene: 7. The CDR3 protein is CASSLPGQDPFF. The DNA of the CDR3 is TGTGCCAGCAGCTTACCCGGACAGGATCCGTTCTTC.

The chain combines TRBV7-9 with TRBJ1-1; 9 nucleotides agree with TRBD1. This CDR3 is 17 amino acids long. The V segment lost 5 bases and the J segment 3 bases; nucleotides outside the gene matches: 13. Germline CDR1 reads SEHNR; CDR2 reads FQNEAQ (reference sequence). This CDR3 is CASSTRSTGGEDTEAFF. The CDR3 region has the DNA TGTGCCAGCAGCACTCGGAGCACAGGGGGCGAGGACACTGAAGCTTTCTTT.

This chain connects TRBV29-1 to TRBJ2-7, with TRBD2 as a possible D gene (6 bases). Germline V gene data show CDR1 as SQVTM and CDR2 as ANQGSEA. Trimming left V 1 base short and J 3 bases short, with 16 bases between. CDR3 size: 15 residues. For the CDR3, the DNA is TGCAGCGTTGAAGTTATAGGGACTTACAACTACGAGCAGTACTTC. It codes for CSVEVIGTYNYEQYF.

The V and J genes are TRBV7-9 and TRBJ2-7; 9 nucleotides match TRBD1. The CDR3 contains 15 residues. V lost 4 bases to trimming and J lost 4 bases; unmatched junction nucleotides: 8. CDR1 is SEHNR, CDR2 FQNEAQ, per germline (reference sequence). DNA for the CDR3: TGTGCCAGCAGCTCTCCGGGACAGGGTCGGTACGAGCAGTACTTC. Its translation: CASSSPGQGRYEQYF.

V usage is TRBV7-9 and J usage is TRBJ1-4, with TRBD1 matching 10 bases. V trimming: 2 bases; J trimming: 2 bases; junction bases outside the gene matches: 11. The CDR3 covers 19 residues. CDR1 and CDR2 (germline): SEHNR, FQNEAQ (reference sequence). The CDR3: CASSLPRQGAPGTNEKLFF. CDR3 nucleotide sequence: TGTGCCAGCAGCTTACCTCGACAGGGGGCGCCTGGCACTAATGAAAAACTGTTTTTT. The full variable domain, rest sourced from reference TRBV7-9 and TRBJ1-4, is DTGVSQNPRHKITKRGQNVTFRCDPISEHNRLYWYRQTLGQGPEFLTYFQNEAQLEKSRLLSDRFSAERPKGSFSTLEIQRTEQGDSAMYLCASSLPRQGAPGTNEKLFFGSGTQLSVL.